The rows below give T cell receptor beta chains drawn from one sample of a study of molecular identifiers for immune sequencing clone quantification. Via MiXCR, TCRdb re-called the PCR reads, giving one row per CDR3 protein. The table includes approximately 500,000 distinct CDR3 sequences, over 20% detected once. The source material was naive CD8+ T cells from blood, with Jurkat cell RNA spiked in. These receptors all come from a human donor in good health. Some libraries in this study had Jurkat cell RNA spiked in. CDR3s include the opening cysteine and the closing phenylalanine or tryptophan. Fields, in order: J gene, V gene, CDR3 protein.

>TRBJ1-6|TRBV20-1
CSARGEFGTGSYNSPLHF
>TRBJ2-6|TRBV11-2
CASSLDPAHSGANVLTF
>TRBJ2-2|TRBV4-1
CASRGQSNTGELFF
>TRBJ1-2|TRBV3-1
CASSQYDRNYGYTF
>TRBJ1-2|TRBV12-3/TRBV12-4
CASSLFREGNYGYTF
>TRBJ2-2|TRBV29-1
CSVEASTGELFF
>TRBJ1-5|TRBV5-5
CASSPDDRSDQPQHF
>TRBJ2-1|TRBV20-1
CSAKDLGDRGHGNEQFF
>TRBJ2-7|TRBV12-3/TRBV12-4
CASSLEPPYEQYF
>TRBJ2-3|TRBV15
CATSKGAGTSTDTQYF
>TRBJ2-1|TRBV20-1
CSARDLALYNEQFF
>TRBJ1-5|TRBV28
CASSLYWSQPQHF
>TRBJ2-7|TRBV27
CASSYRDRTSEQYF
>TRBJ2-3|TRBV2
CASREIRDYLF
>TRBJ2-7|TRBV27
CASSRAGWGSYEQYF
>TRBJ2-7|TRBV7-9
CASSLVRDDEQYF
>TRBJ1-3|TRBV7-9
CASSLPDRGTIYF
>TRBJ2-5|TRBV5-6
CASSLDFEETQYF
>TRBJ2-5|TRBV28
CASSQQGEEETQYF
>TRBJ1-2|TRBV29-1
CSVDRGTYGYTF
>TRBJ2-1|TRBV3-1
CASSQGASGGLSSYNEQFF
>TRBJ2-7|TRBV6-5
CASSTRAPDEQYF
>TRBJ1-5|TRBV20-1
CSARALDGYQPQHF
>TRBJ2-3|TRBV6-5
CASSLAGGGADTQYF
>TRBJ2-7|TRBV7-9
CASSLESSGNYEQYF
>TRBJ1-5|TRBV27
CASSWQSNQPQHF
>TRBJ2-6|TRBV9
CASSLDGRGPGANVLTF
>TRBJ2-7|TRBV9
CASSVDDSYEQYF
>TRBJ2-3|TRBV7-9
CASSLAGQPSRDTQYF
>TRBJ2-5|TRBV7-6
CASASVVAEIKETQYF
>TRBJ2-2|TRBV21-1
CASSKAQGGTGELFF
>TRBJ2-5|TRBV7-6
CASSLWLEETQYF
>TRBJ2-7|TRBV5-1
CASSSMTSYEQYF
>TRBJ2-7|TRBV29-1
CSVVPGSTGSYEQYF
>TRBJ2-7|TRBV19
CASSLGQGTVYEQYF
>TRBJ2-1|TRBV7-2
CASSSSVWGDGNEQFF
>TRBJ1-4|TRBV2
CASEGQGRNEKLFF
>TRBJ1-1|TRBV28
CASSQQGAVTEAFF
>TRBJ2-4|TRBV20-1
CSARETQLAKNIQYF
>TRBJ2-5|TRBV28
CASSPTRPDQETQYF
>TRBJ2-3|TRBV24-1
CATSVPSGRSDTQYF
>TRBJ2-7|TRBV11-3
CASSFSYGYEQYF
>TRBJ1-1|TRBV7-9
CASSPGTGDEAFF
>TRBJ1-4|TRBV24-1
CATSDHTQGVNEKLFF